The rows below give T cell receptor beta chains drawn from one sample of a study of blood T cells in healthy people across ages. In TCRdb, the 5' RACE reads were re-called with MiXCR into one record per CDR3 protein. The repertoire holds some 1.1 million distinct CDR3 sequences, with 35% to 40% as singletons. Material for sequencing was blood. These receptors all come from a man aged 18-30 years in good health. CDR3s include the opening cysteine and the closing phenylalanine or tryptophan. A D gene is named only where the DNA matches it firmly. The size of a clone is reported for some rows only, either as once, few or many, or as a class for expanded clones.

size,length,V,J,D,CDR3,DNA
.,15,TRBV5-6,TRBJ1-3,.,CASSSNREGGNTIYF,TGTGCCAGCAGCTCCAACAGGGAAGGTGGAAACACCATATATTTT
few,15,TRBV5-1,TRBJ2-1,.,CASSLDTVTHNEQFF,TGCGCCAGCAGCTTGGACACTGTTACCCACAATGAGCAGTTCTTC
.,15,TRBV7-2,TRBJ1-2,.,CASSLTTAIPYGYTF,TGTGCCAGCAGCTTAACAACAGCAATCCCCTATGGCTACACCTTC
.,13,TRBV20-1,TRBJ2-1,TRBD2,CTARGGYNNEQFF,TGCACAGCCCGGGGGGGATATAACAATGAGCAGTTCTTC
few,15,TRBV7-8,TRBJ2-3,TRBD2,CASSYLAGSTDTQYF,TGTGCCAGCAGCTACCTAGCGGGGAGCACAGATACGCAGTATTTT
.,17,TRBV6-6,TRBJ1-6,.,CASSYSSRQTDNSPLHF,TGTGCCAGCAGTTACTCGTCCCGACAGACAGATAATTCACCCCTCCACTTT
.,16,TRBV20-1,TRBJ2-3,TRBD1,CSARGVDRGHKDTQYF,TGCAGTGCAAGAGGGGTCGACAGGGGGCATAAAGATACGCAGTATTTT
few,18,TRBV20-1,TRBJ2-1,TRBD2,CSARGTSGGRSSYNEQFF,TGCAGTGCTAGAGGGACTAGCGGGGGCCGCAGCTCCTACAATGAGCAGTTCTTC
.,14,TRBV6-6,TRBJ1-2,.,CASSRGGANYGYTF,TGTGCCAGCAGTCGAGGGGGAGCTAACTATGGCTACACCTTC
.,20,TRBV6-2/TRBV6-3,TRBJ1-1,.,CASSYSQDSLTSKMNTEAFF,TGTGCCAGCAGTTACTCACAGGACAGCTTAACTTCAAAAATGAACACTGAAGCTTTCTTT
.,14,TRBV6-2/TRBV6-3,TRBJ1-4,.,CASSSPGHDEKLFF,TGTGCCAGCAGTTCCCCGGGACACGATGAAAAACTGTTTTTT
.,12,TRBV29-1,TRBJ1-1,.,CSAGEISTEAFF,TGCAGCGCTGGGGAGATTTCCACTGAAGCTTTCTTT
.,14,TRBV27,TRBJ2-5,TRBD1,CASSYRGRGNEQYF,TGTGCCAGCAGTTACAGGGGGCGCGGGAATGAGCAGTACTTC
few,15,TRBV5-1,TRBJ2-5,.,CASGSGPGPGETQYF,TGCGCCAGCGGAAGCGGGCCCGGGCCGGGAGAGACCCAGTACTTC
few,13,TRBV6-6,TRBJ1-1,.,CASSYVIRTEAFF,TGTGCCAGCAGTTATGTTATAAGGACTGAAGCTTTCTTT
.,13,TRBV6-4,TRBJ2-2,.,CASSEQGTGELFF,TGTGCCAGCAGTGAACAGGGCACCGGGGAGCTGTTTTTT
few,16,TRBV20-1,TRBJ2-3,TRBD2,CSARKPGLAGGDTQYF,TGCAGTGCTCGTAAACCGGGACTAGCGGGGGGAGATACGCAGTATTTT
.,15,TRBV14,TRBJ1-2,.,CASSQENRQNYGYTF,TGTGCCAGCAGCCAAGAGAACAGGCAGAACTATGGCTACACCTTC
few,10,TRBV9,TRBJ1-2,.,CASSGKSYTF,TGTGCCAGCAGCGGAAAGAGCTACACCTTC
.,14,TRBV5-1,TRBJ2-3,.,CASSEGVVTDTQYF,TGCGCCAGCAGTGAGGGTGTGGTGACAGATACGCAGTATTTT
.,13,TRBV6-1,TRBJ2-7,TRBD2,CASRLAEDGEQYF,TGTGCCAGCAGACTAGCGGAAGACGGTGAGCAGTACTTC
many,15,TRBV12-3/TRBV12-4,TRBJ2-5,TRBD2,CASSLRTSGQETQYF,TGTGCCAGCAGTTTACGGACTAGCGGTCAAGAGACCCAGTACTTC
once,14,TRBV11-2,TRBJ2-4,TRBD1,CASSGYRGHNEQYF,TGTGCCAGCAGCGGGTACAGGGGCCACAATGAGCAGTACTTC
once,16,TRBV6-1,TRBJ1-6,.,CASSDGRARYNSPLHF,TGTGCCAGCAGTGATGGACGGGCGCGATATAATTCACCCCTCCACTTT